This T cell receptor (beta chain) originates from a study of OX40 agonist ivuxolimab in advanced cancers. Background on the study: The patients' treatment was ivuxolimab, an agonistic anti-OX40 (CD134) antibody. Age averaged approximately 60 years (range roughly 23 to 79), and 82.7% were male.

Sequencing was performed with immunoSEQ multiplex PCR; in TCRdb, only in-frame clones are kept and a portion is missing. The sample contains 25,000 to 35,000 clones, approximately 91% of which appear only once. Details on this clone: The antigen remains undetermined.

Overall study findings and caveats: The study found that CD8+ T cells averaged more expanded clones than CD4+. Expanded peripheral T-cell antigen specificity went undetermined.

The CDR3 has 17 residues. CDR1 MDHEN and CDR2 SYDVKM come from the germline V gene. Trimming at V came to 2 bases and at J to 0 bases, leaving 7 bases not matched to a gene. This clonotype was obtained from an adult with an advanced solid tumor such as melanoma, head and neck, liver or kidney cancer. The specimen was CD4+ or CD8+ T cells sorted from blood, collected in a trial of the OX40 agonist ivuxolimab. This sequence joins TRBV28 and TRBJ1-1; TRBD1 aligns across 9 bases. This CDR3 is CASSLGQGLSMNTEAFF. For the CDR3, the DNA is TGTGCCAGCAGTTTAGGACAGGGGTTGAGCATGAACACTGAAGCTTTCTTT.